These 23 T cell receptor beta chains share one sample of origin, sequenced in a study of T cell changes during pregnancy in multiple sclerosis. Assay used: immunoSEQ multiplex PCR; TCRdb lists only in-frame clones, some missing. This sample has around 45,000 clones, with around nine tenths found just once. The starting material was CD4+ T cells from peripheral blood mononuclear cells, obtained before pregnancy. These receptor sequences come from a female donor with multiple sclerosis, enrolled in a pregnancy study.

The chain has TRBV30 and TRBJ2-6; tentative D call: TRBD2 (6 bases). There are 15 residues in the CDR3. CDR1 and CDR2 (germline): GTSNPN, SVGIG (reference sequence). The ends were cut back, 2 bases at V and 4 bases at J, with 12 bases in the middle. In nucleotides, the CDR3 is TGTGCCTGGAGTCCTAAACGGGGGGGGGCCAACGTCCTGACTTTC. Translation gives CAWSPKRGGANVLTF.

This clone has only a few counts. V gene TRBV6-5 combines with J gene TRBJ1-5; D is unclear. CDR1 is MNHEY and CDR2 is SVGAGI in the germline V gene. The CDR3 has 15 amino acids. V dropped 0 bases and J dropped 0 bases, with 6 bases sitting between them. The CDR3 nucleotides are TGTGCCAGCAGTTACTCGGCTTATAGCAATCAGCCCCAGCATTTT. It codes for CASSYSAYSNQPQHF.

The chain uses TRBV25-1 and TRBJ2-3; no clear D. Germline loops: CDR1 MGHDK, CDR2 SYGVNS. V lost 4 bases and J 6 bases, leaving 5 bases between the germline ends. This CDR3 region has 11 residues. Here the CDR3 reads CASSARDTQYF. CDR3 nucleotide sequence: TGTGCCAGCAGTGCCCGTGATACGCAGTATTTT.

CDR3 nucleotides: TGTGCCATCAGTGAGTCGATTACAGCCAGCCAAGGAAATGAGCAGTTCTTC. This encodes CAISESITASQGNEQFF. The V and J genes are TRBV10-3 and TRBJ2-1; the D is unclear. The CDR3 sequence is 17 residues long. The V gene lost 0 bases and the J gene lost 7 bases, with 19 bases spanning the gap. Germline-derived CDR1 and CDR2 are ENHRY and SYGVKD.

V is TRBV5-4 and J is TRBJ2-5; 10 bases fit TRBD1. The CDR3 spans 16 residues. CDR1 is SGHNT and CDR2 is YYREEE in the germline V gene (reference sequence). V was clipped by 4 bases and J by 4 bases; unmatched bases: 10. CDR3 nucleotide sequence: TGTGCCAGCAGCCCGGCCCGACAGGGGGCGGTAGAGACCCAGTACTTC. This translates into CASSPARQGAVETQYF. Looking up the rest from reference TRBV5-4 and TRBJ2-5 gives the full variable domain: ETGVTQSPTHLIKTRGQQVTLRCSSQSGHNTVSWYQQALGQGPQFIFQYYREEENGRGNFPPRFSGLQFPNYSSELNVNALELDDSALYLCASSPARQGAVETQYFGPGTRLLVL.

The chain recombines TRBV2 with TRBJ2-1, with D perhaps matching TRBD2 (7 bases). Germline CDR1 and CDR2: SNHLY and FYNNEI. Trimming removed 0 bases at V and 9 bases at J, with 15 bases between. The length of the CDR3 is 15 residues. The CDR3 DNA is TGTGCCAGCAGTGAAGCGGGGGGGGCCTATGGTGAGCAGTTCTTC. Amino acid sequence: CASSEAGGAYGEQFF.

The genes are TRBV7-2 and TRBJ1-5, with 7 bases lining up with TRBD1. J gave up 6 bases and V 1 base, and 6 bases lay outside the gene matches. The CDR3 consists of 15 residues. Germline CDR1 is SGHTA and CDR2 is FQGNSA. CDR3 loop: CASSLGSAGGQPQHF. CDR3 nucleotide sequence: TGTGCCAGCAGCTTAGGGTCGGCAGGGGGTCAGCCCCAGCATTTT.

This chain joins TRBV4-1 and TRBJ1-1, with D perhaps matching TRBD1 (6 bases). The V gene's germline CDR1 is MGHRA and CDR2 YSYEKL. The V end lost 1 base, the J end lost 0 bases, and 12 bases lay between the germline ends. The length of the CDR3 is 16 residues. CDR3 residues: CASSQGQGKMNTEAFF. The CDR3 bases are TGCGCCAGCAGCCAAGGGCAGGGGAAGATGAACACTGAAGCTTTCTTT.

The chain is built from TRBV7-2 and TRBJ1-6, with TRBD1 as a possible D gene (6 bases). From germline, CDR1 is SGHTA and CDR2 FQGNSA. The germline V and J ends were trimmed by 5 bases and 7 bases, with 15 bases remaining between them. This CDR3 contains 15 residues. CDR3 sequence: CASSTSGVQNSPLHF. The CDR3 DNA is TGTGCCAGCAGCACATCAGGGGTTCAGAATTCACCCCTCCACTTT.

The genes are TRBV5-4 and TRBJ2-6, with D possibly matching TRBD2 (5 bases). The CDR3 runs 15 residues. Trimming cost V 2 bases and J 2 bases, with 8 bases left between them. Germline CDR1 SGHNT, CDR2 YYREEE (reference sequence). The CDR3 coding sequence is TGTGCCAGCAGCTTATTCGGGGCTGGGGCCAACGTCCTGACTTTC. This encodes CASSLFGAGANVLTF. Full variable domain (remainder filled in from reference TRBV5-4 and TRBJ2-6): ETGVTQSPTHLIKTRGQQVTLRCSSQSGHNTVSWYQQALGQGPQFIFQYYREEENGRGNFPPRFSGLQFPNYSSELNVNALELDDSALYLCASSLFGAGANVLTFGAGSRLTVL.

V gene TRBV5-4 combines with J gene TRBJ2-3, with D unresolved. V was trimmed by 4 bases and J by 14 bases, leaving 20 bases between them. The CDR3 has 13 residues. Germline CDR1 reads SGHNT; CDR2 reads YYREEE (reference sequence). The CDR3 coding sequence is TGTGCCAGCAGCCCCGCGTCCGAGACTCCTTCGTATTTT. It codes for CASSPASETPSYF.

The rearrangement links TRBV19 to TRBJ1-5; D perhaps matches TRBD1 (5 bases). V lost 6 bases and J lost 6, with 12 bases in between. The CDR3 has 13 amino acids. Germline lookup yields CDR1 LNHDA and CDR2 SQIVND (reference sequence). This CDR3 reads CASSPSGGQPQHF. As DNA, the CDR3 is TGTGCCAGTAGCCCTAGCGGGGGTCAGCCCCAGCATTTT.

This chain uses TRBV5-4 with TRBJ2-3; D may be TRBD2 (6 bases). Trimming took 5 bases from V and 0 from J, leaving 13 bases between them. The CDR3 length is 15 residues. The germline gives CDR1 SGHNT, CDR2 YYREEE (reference sequence). The CDR3 DNA is TGTGCCAGCAGACCATCTGGGACTAGCACAGATACGCAGTATTTT. It specifies CASRPSGTSTDTQYF. Looking up the rest from reference TRBV5-4 and TRBJ2-3 gives the full variable domain: ETGVTQSPTHLIKTRGQQVTLRCSSQSGHNTVSWYQQALGQGPQFIFQYYREEENGRGNFPPRFSGLQFPNYSSELNVNALELDDSALYLCASRPSGTSTDTQYFGPGTRLTVL.

The chain carries TRBV5-8 and TRBJ2-7; a possible D gene is TRBD1 (6 bases). Germline assignment: CDR1 SGHTS and CDR2 YDEGEE. The CDR3 is 14 residues long. V gave up 3 bases and J gave up 2 bases, with 12 bases separating them. The CDR3 is CASSWTAVTYEQYF. CDR3 nucleotides: TGTGCCAGCAGCTGGACAGCAGTGACCTACGAGCAGTACTTC.

V is TRBV30 and J is TRBJ2-3; 8 bases match TRBD2. This CDR3 comprises 15 residues. Unmatched junction bases numbered 7, after V lost 3 bases and J lost 2 bases. CDR1 is GTSNPN and CDR2 is SVGIG in the germline V gene (reference sequence). CDR3 in DNA: TGTGCCTGGAGAACCGGGACTAGTTTCACAGATACGCAGTATTTT. It yields the protein CAWRTGTSFTDTQYF.

The chain uses TRBV19 and TRBJ1-5; possibly TRBD1 for D (6 bases). Between the trimmed V and J ends, which lost 7 bases and 7 bases, there was a span of 17 bases. This CDR3 contains 14 residues. CDR1 and CDR2 from the germline V gene are LNHDA and SQIVND (reference sequence). The DNA for the CDR3 is TGTGCCAGTAAGGTCGGCAGGGGATGGCAGCCCCAGCATTTT. It specifies CASKVGRGWQPQHF.

The V and J genes are TRBV9 and TRBJ1-2; weak D call: TRBD1 (5 bases). This CDR3 is 17 amino acids long. Trimming took off 7 bases at V and 5 bases at J, with 27 bases between the two ends. Germline V gene sequence: CDR1 SGDLS, CDR2 YYNGEE. The CDR3 region is CASATPKTARERYGYTF. The CDR3 bases are TGTGCCAGCGCCACACCCAAGACAGCCCGGGAGAGGTATGGCTACACCTTC.

This clone showed up just once. This chain connects TRBV30 to TRBJ2-3; 8 bases fit TRBD2. Germline V gene lookup returns CDR1 GTSNPN and CDR2 SVGIG (reference sequence). The CDR3 has 16 residues. The trim removed 1 base at V and 5 bases at J, leaving 11 bases unmatched. The CDR3 sequence is CAWSGAAGGREDTQYF. CDR3 bases: TGTGCCTGGAGTGGGGCCGCGGGAGGAAGGGAAGATACGCAGTATTTT. Drawing the rest from reference TRBV30 and TRBJ2-3, the complete variable domain is SQTIHQWPATLVQPVGSPLSLECTVEGTSNPNLYWYRQAAGRGLQLLFYSVGIGQISSEVPQNLSASRPQDRQFILSSKKLLLSDSGFYLCAWSGAAGGREDTQYFGPGTRLTVL.

This chain joins TRBV11-1 and TRBJ2-5; TRBD2 matches at 7 bases. Germline V gives CDR1 SGHAT, CDR2 FQDESV (reference sequence). After removal of 1 base from V and 2 bases from J, the junction contained 4 bases not matched to a gene. The CDR3 loop spans 15 amino acids. CDR3 coding DNA: TGTGCCAGCAGCTTAGAAGCGGGGAGGCAAGAGACCCAGTACTTC. This encodes CASSLEAGRQETQYF. Full variable domain (remainder filled in from reference TRBV11-1 and TRBJ2-5): EAEVAQSPRYKITEKSQAVAFWCDPISGHATLYWYRQILGQGPELLVQFQDESVVDDSQLPKDRFSAERLKGVDSTLKIQPAELGDSAMYLCASSLEAGRQETQYFGPGTRLLVL.

The rearrangement uses TRBV4-3 and TRBJ2-3; 13 nucleotides align to TRBD2. Germline V gene sequence: CDR1 LGHNA, CDR2 YSLEER. With V trimmed by 1 base and J by 5 bases, 0 bases remained unmatched. The CDR3 is 15 amino acids. CDR3 residues: CASSQGLAGGDTQYF. In DNA, the CDR3 is TGCGCCAGCAGCCAAGGACTAGCGGGGGGAGATACGCAGTATTTT.

The CDR3 nucleotides read TGTGCCAGCAGCTCCCGAGCAGGGGACCATAGCAATCAGCCCCAGCATTTT. Its translation is CASSSRAGDHSNQPQHF. The chain is built from TRBV7-2 and TRBJ1-5; maybe TRBD1 (6 bases). V was shortened by 4 bases and J by 0 bases, with 16 bases between the two germline ends. Germline CDR1 and CDR2: SGHTA and FQGNSA. The CDR3 runs to 17 residues.

The chain uses TRBV7-2 and TRBJ2-6, with 9 bases that match TRBD2. The CDR3 sequence is 16 residues long. V trimming: 5 bases; J trimming: 3 bases; junction bases outside the gene matches: 5. Germline V lookup: CDR1 SGHTA, CDR2 FQGNSA. The CDR3 bases are TGTGCCAGCAGCGTTAGCGGGGGAAGTGGGGCCAACGTCCTGACTTTC. This sequence encodes CASSVSGGSGANVLTF.

The rearrangement joins TRBV14 to TRBJ2-7; 8 bases are shared with TRBD1. Germline trimming cut 2 bases from V and 0 bases from J; bases unmatched to any gene: 6. The V gene's germline CDR1 is SGHDN and CDR2 FVKESK. This CDR3 has 16 amino acids. The CDR3 loop reads CASSQRTGRFSYEQYF. DNA of the CDR3: TGTGCCAGCAGCCAAAGGACAGGGCGGTTCTCCTACGAGCAGTACTTC.